This T cell receptor (beta chain) was sequenced for a study of cytomegalovirus exposure and HLA in healthy donors. Findings and caveats of the study: Most TCR sequences were seen very rarely across donors, but some public TCRs occurred in many.

PCR employed 60 Vbeta and 13 Jbeta primers. Clones were read by immunoSEQ multiplex PCR, and TCRdb kept only the in-frame ones, dropping some. Among about 130,000 clones listed, more than 80% were seen once. The CDR3 loop spans 14 amino acids. Germline V gene data show CDR1 as SGHRS and CDR2 as YFSETQ. The trim removed 4 bases at V and 3 bases at J, leaving 4 bases unmatched. As to this clone: What it binds is not known.

This clonotype was obtained from a man between 40 and 49 years old in good health and CMV-seronegative. The specimen was PBMCs. The chain is built from TRBV5-1 and TRBJ2-7; 10 bases fit TRBD1. CDR3 residues: CASSPGTGVYEQYF. The CDR3, as DNA: TGCGCCAGCAGCCCCGGGACAGGGGTCTACGAGCAGTACTTC.